The 6 T cell receptor beta chains below were found in one sample sequenced in a study of blood T cell repertoires in COVID-19. Repertoires were generated with immunoSEQ multiplex PCR, while TCRdb's copy carries only in-frame clones and drops some. The sample contains over 110,000 clones, 80% to 90% of which appear only once. The sequenced sample consisted of PBMCs or T cells enriched from blood (not recorded which). Receptors originate from a man aged 55-75 years who had recovered from COVID-19.

There are a few counts of this clone. The CDR3 bases are TGCGCCAGCAGTGAGTCTATAGGTCGAGGCGAGCAGTACTTC. It specifies CASSESIGRGEQYF. The V call is TRBV10-1, the J call TRBJ2-7; D remains ambiguous. V was trimmed by 0 bases and J by 6 bases, leaving 12 bases between them. CDR1 WNHNN and CDR2 SYGVQD come from the germline V gene (reference sequence). The CDR3 loop spans 14 amino acids.

J is TRBJ1-1 and V is TRBV10-2; TRBD1 aligns across 8 bases. With 6 bases clipped from V and 7 bases from J, the junction kept 7 bases outside the gene matches. The CDR3 runs to 13 residues. Germline lookup yields CDR1 WSHSY and CDR2 SAAADI. The CDR3 DNA follows: TGCGCCAGCAGGGAATCCGGGACAGGTGAAGCTTTCTTT. Protein sequence: CASRESGTGEAFF.

The V and J genes are TRBV19 and TRBJ2-2; D possibly corresponds to TRBD1 (5 bases). Trimming cost V 5 bases and J 4 bases, with 17 bases left between them. Germline V lookup: CDR1 LNHDA, CDR2 SQIVND (reference sequence). This CDR3 has 16 residues. The CDR3 DNA reads as TGTGCCAGTAGTTCCCGTCGACCCCAGGGCACCGGGGAGCTGTTTTTT. Amino acids: CASSSRRPQGTGELFF.

J is TRBJ2-5 and V is TRBV11-2; 10 bases map to TRBD2. The germline V gene encodes CDR1 SGHAT and CDR2 FQNNGV. The CDR3 sequence is 14 residues long. V dropped 6 bases and J dropped 2; count of bases not matched to a gene: 3. In nucleotides, the CDR3 is TGTGCCAGCAGGAGCGGGGGGGGGCAAGAGACCCAGTACTTC. Translating it yields CASRSGGGQETQYF.

The CDR3 DNA reads TGTGCCAGCAGCTTAGCTCTGACGAAGAGGGCTAATGAAAAACTGTTTTTT. Protein sequence: CASSLALTKRANEKLFF. The gene calls are TRBV7-9 and TRBJ1-4; D ambiguous. This CDR3 has 17 amino acids. V was shortened by 0 bases and J by 3 bases, with 14 bases between the two germline ends. CDR1 and CDR2 (germline): SEHNR, FQNEAQ (reference sequence).

This clone was picked up one time. The chain joins TRBV6-5 to TRBJ2-5; perhaps TRBD1 as D (5 bases). Germline CDR1 is MNHEY and CDR2 is SVGAGI. The CDR3 runs 12 residues. Trimming took off 9 bases at V and 4 bases at J, with 12 bases between the two ends. The CDR3 protein is CASSTVVETQYF. The CDR3 DNA reads TGTGCCAGTTCGACAGTGGTAGAGACCCAGTACTTC.